A single T cell receptor (beta chain) is shown here with its context. Its antigen is unidentified. This sample is drawn from a study of T cell responses to AZD1222 COVID-19 vaccine. The wider study: Analyses pooled second doses at about 4 or about 12 weeks.

Method: immunoSEQ multiplex PCR; TCRdb's copy keeps in-frame clones and lacks some. The table has around 120,000 clones, 90% seen once; the top ten hold around 6.9%. Findings of the study overall: Donor demographics were predominantly white British with a female majority; clonal diversity may be underestimated. Along spike, vaccine-associated CD4 TCRs were found throughout, with dominance at 160-218 and 743-854.

This sequence originates from an adult in good health. The specimen was peripheral blood, collected on day 0 of AZD1222 vaccination.

As DNA, the CDR3 is TGTGCCAGCAACCCTTACGGCGGGGAGACCCAGTACTTC. Translated: CASNPYGGETQYF. V gene TRBV2 combines with J gene TRBJ2-5; the D gene is possibly TRBD2 (5 bases). V was cut by 7 bases and J by 5 bases, with 14 bases left in between. The germline gives CDR1 SNHLY, CDR2 FYNNEI. The length of the CDR3 is 13 residues.